This entry lists 32 T cell receptor beta chains sequenced from one sample in a study of vaccination and CD4 T cells after COVID-19. Researchers used the Oncomine TCR Beta short-read assay to sequence DNA from cultured CD4+ T cells. TCRdb re-analysed the PCR reads in MiXCR, keeping a single row per CDR3 protein. This table holds about 8,000 distinct CDR3 sequences, 43% found once. What these receptors recognize is not known. Treatment meaning: roughly 11-day PBMC culture with coronavirus spike peptide pools or control peptides (ViraFEST assay). CD4+ T-cell collection from the unexposed donor predated the COVID-19 pandemic (2011-2018). Sequencing was carried out using CD4+ T cells from blood, cultured in vitro. All receptors come from a human donor in good health.

This clonotype has just one count. This chain links TRBV7-2 with TRBJ2-7; D assignment may be TRBD1 or TRBD2 (5 bases each). Germline lookup yields CDR1 SGHTA and CDR2 FQGNSA. Between the trimmed V and J ends, which lost 4 bases and 6 bases, there was a span of 16 bases. The CDR3 totals 14 residues. The CDR3 nucleotides read TGTGCCAGCAGCTCCGGATATCGGGGACGCGAGCAGTACTTC. Translating gives CASSSGYRGREQYF.

V is TRBV15 and J is TRBJ1-1; D gene unclear. The CDR3 loop spans 12 amino acids. The germline V gene encodes CDR1 LNHNV and CDR2 YYDKDF (reference sequence). V shed 0 bases and J shed 6 bases, with 5 bases lying between them. In DNA form, the CDR3 reads TGTGCCACCAGCAGAGATAGCTCTGAAGCTTTCTTT. Protein sequence: CATSRDSSEAFF.

The chain employs TRBV7-8 and TRBJ1-6; D is perhaps TRBD1 (5 bases). This CDR3 comprises 13 residues. Germline V gene lookup returns CDR1 SGHVS and CDR2 FQNEAQ. Trimming pared 5 bases from V and 9 bases from J, leaving 11 bases between. CDR3 DNA: TGTGCCAGCAGCCAGGGATTTACTTCACCCCTCCACTTT. This translates into CASSQGFTSPLHF.

This chain connects TRBV24-1 to TRBJ1-1; 9 bases agree with TRBD1. This CDR3 comprises 20 residues. Germline lookup yields CDR1 KGHDR and CDR2 SFDVKD. V lost 1 base, J lost 0 bases, and 14 bases stayed unmatched. CDR3 loop: CATSDFCRDRASDMNTEAFF. CDR3 sequence (DNA): TGTGCCACCAGTGATTTTTGCAGGGACAGGGCATCGGACATGAACACTGAAGCTTTCTTT.

The V and J genes are TRBV12-3 or TRBV12-4 and TRBJ1-1; no clear D gene. V shed 3 bases and J shed 4 bases, with 6 bases lying between them. The length of the CDR3 is 12 residues. The CDR3 DNA reads as TGTGCCAGCAGTTTCCCCGGCACTGAAGCTTTCTTT. It yields the protein CASSFPGTEAFF.

This clonotype was observed a few times. The chain recombines TRBV24-1 with TRBJ2-3, with TRBD1 matching over 8 bases. CDR1 is KGHDR and CDR2 is SFDVKD in the germline V gene. Losses at the gene ends were 5 bases for V and 3 bases for J; bases not matched to a gene: 6. CDR3 length: 15 amino acids. The CDR3 DNA is TGTGCCACCAGTGCACCTGGACAGGGAACAGATACGCAGTATTTT. Translated: CATSAPGQGTDTQYF.

This rearrangement joins TRBV6-1 to TRBJ1-2; D remains unclear. The CDR3 is made up of 13 amino acids. Germline V gives CDR1 MNHNS, CDR2 SASEGT. Trimming removed 5 bases at V and 8 bases at J, with 15 bases between. The CDR3 protein is CASSMGAQGGYTF. The CDR3 DNA follows: TGTGCCAGCAGTATGGGCGCTCAAGGCGGCTACACCTTC.

V usage is TRBV15 and J usage is TRBJ2-3; D gene ambiguous. V shed 1 base and J shed 1 base, with 0 bases lying between them. Germline V gives CDR1 LNHNV, CDR2 YYDKDF (reference sequence). The CDR3 covers 12 residues. The CDR3 coding sequence is TGTGCCACCAGCAGAGGCACAGATACGCAGTATTTT. It specifies CATSRGTDTQYF. Full variable domain (remainder filled in from reference TRBV15 and TRBJ2-3): DAMVIQNPRYQVTQFGKPVTLSCSQTLNHNVMYWYQQKSSQAPKLLFHYYDKDFNNEADTPDNFQSRRPNTSFCFLDIRSPGLGDTAMYLCATSRGTDTQYFGPGTRLTVL.

This clonotype was detected only once. This rearrangement joins TRBV7-9 to TRBJ2-3, with TRBD1 matching 7 bases. Germline V gene lookup returns CDR1 SEHNR and CDR2 FQNEAQ (reference sequence). V trimming: 5 bases; J trimming: 5 bases; junction bases outside the gene matches: 7. This CDR3 has 14 amino acids. This chain's CDR3 is CASSATGDRDTQYF. CDR3 nucleotide sequence: TGTGCCAGCAGCGCGACCGGGGACAGAGATACGCAGTATTTT.

This chain joins TRBV7-2 and TRBJ1-3; D gene unclear. The CDR3 loop spans 14 amino acids. Per germline, CDR1 SGHTA and CDR2 FQGNSA. Trimming pared 6 bases from V and 4 bases from J, leaving 13 bases between. The CDR3 DNA reads as TGTGCCAGCAGAGCTACGGGCCCCGGAAACACCATATATTTT. This gives the protein CASRATGPGNTIYF.

This chain connects TRBV9 to TRBJ2-7, with D perhaps matching TRBD1 or TRBD2 (5 bases each). The CDR3 contains 14 residues. Germline values: CDR1 SGDLS, CDR2 YYNGEE. With 3 bases removed from V and 2 bases from J, the gap between germline ends came to 12 bases. The CDR3 sequence: CASSDRDGTYEQYF. The DNA of the CDR3 is TGTGCCAGCAGCGATCGGGACGGTACCTACGAGCAGTACTTC.

The chain recombines TRBV6-5 with TRBJ1-2; D ambiguous. The CDR3 totals 16 residues. Germline CDR1 is MNHEY and CDR2 is SVGAGI. V was clipped by 1 base and J by 0 bases, with 12 bases between them. The CDR3 loop is CASSYYRPDSNYGYTF. Written as DNA, the CDR3 is TGTGCCAGCAGTTACTATAGACCAGACTCTAACTATGGCTACACCTTC.

The chain links TRBV20-1 to TRBJ2-7, with D hard to call. The germline V gene encodes CDR1 DFQATT and CDR2 SNEGSKA (reference sequence). V was cut by 0 bases and J by 2 bases, with 11 bases left in between. This CDR3 spans 14 amino acids. The CDR3 bases are TGCAGTGCTAGAGATAAGAAAATTACCTACGAGCAGTACTTC. It yields the protein CSARDKKITYEQYF.

This clonotype was detected only a few times. The V call is TRBV7-9, the J call TRBJ2-7; 9 nucleotides align to TRBD1. The CDR3 contains 15 residues. Unmatched junction bases numbered 6, after V lost 4 bases and J lost 2 bases. Germline V gene sequence: CDR1 SEHNR, CDR2 FQNEAQ (reference sequence). The CDR3 here is CASSSWRTGAYEQYF. CDR3 DNA: TGTGCCAGCAGCTCCTGGAGGACAGGGGCCTACGAGCAGTACTTC. The variable domain in full, completed from reference TRBV7-9 and TRBJ2-7, reads DTGVSQNPRHKITKRGQNVTFRCDPISEHNRLYWYRQTLGQGPEFLTYFQNEAQLEKSRLLSDRFSAERPKGSFSTLEIQRTEQGDSAMYLCASSSWRTGAYEQYFGPGTRLTVT.

This rearrangement joins TRBV19 to TRBJ1-1, with 8 bases fitting TRBD1. This CDR3 has 11 amino acids. The germline CDR1 and CDR2 sequences are LNHDA and SQIVND (reference sequence). The V segment lost 8 bases and the J segment 12 bases; nucleotides outside the gene matches: 8. CDR3 amino acids: CASEDRARTFF. The CDR3 DNA reads TGTGCCAGTGAGGACAGGGCCAGAACTTTCTTT.

This clonotype is a singleton in its sample. The J gene is TRBJ1-2, the V gene TRBV30; the D gene is possibly TRBD1 (6 bases). Trimming left V 1 base short and J 1 base short, with 13 bases between. Germline values: CDR1 GTSNPN, CDR2 SVGIG (reference sequence). There are 15 residues in the CDR3. The CDR3 loop is CAWSGTADYNYGYTF. CDR3 nucleotide sequence: TGTGCCTGGAGTGGGACAGCCGATTATAACTATGGCTACACCTTC.

This clonotype was picked up a small number of times. The chain links TRBV5-1 to TRBJ1-1; D is unresolved. The germline V gene encodes CDR1 SGHRS and CDR2 YFSETQ. V lost 0 bases, J lost 1 base, and 7 bases lay in between. The CDR3 totals 14 residues. CDR3 in DNA: TGCGCCAGCAGCTTGGGAGACACGAACACTGAAGCTTTCTTT. Encoded protein: CASSLGDTNTEAFF.

The CDR3 loop is CASSSYYGYTF. Here the CDR3 DNA reads TGTGCCAGCAGTTCTTATTATGGCTACACCTTC. The V gene is TRBV12-3 or TRBV12-4, the J gene TRBJ1-2; D is unresolved. The germline V and J ends were trimmed by 4 bases and 5 bases, with 5 bases remaining between them. This CDR3 has 11 amino acids.

The chain carries TRBV18 and TRBJ1-1; 11 bases agree with TRBD1. The CDR3 is 16 residues long. Per the germline V gene, CDR1 is KGHSH and CDR2 is LQKENI. Trimming at V came to 5 bases and at J to 4 bases, leaving 9 bases not matched to a gene. CDR3: CASSAIGTGGTTEAFF. CDR3 coding DNA: TGTGCCAGCTCAGCGATAGGGACAGGGGGGACCACTGAAGCTTTCTTT.

This clonotype was observed a handful of times. The chain combines TRBV6-1 with TRBJ1-2; tentatively, D is TRBD1 (6 bases). Between the trimmed V and J ends, which lost 10 bases and 6 bases, there was a span of 15 bases. Per germline, CDR1 MNHNS and CDR2 SASEGT. The CDR3 is made up of 12 amino acids. CDR3 sequence: CATWGARDGYTF. For the CDR3, the DNA is TGTGCCACATGGGGGGCGCGGGATGGCTACACCTTC.

There are a few counts of this clonotype. The V gene is TRBV6-1, the J gene TRBJ2-1, with TRBD2 matching over 15 bases. There are 15 residues in the CDR3. CDR1 is MNHNS, CDR2 SASEGT, per germline. J was trimmed by 8 bases and V by 4 bases; bases with no gene match: 3. CDR3 residues: CASSGTSGGADEQFF. The CDR3 DNA reads as TGTGCCAGCAGTGGGACTAGCGGGGGGGCGGATGAGCAGTTCTTC.

V usage is TRBV27 and J usage is TRBJ2-3, with TRBD1 matching over 8 bases. This CDR3 has 18 amino acids. Losses at the gene ends were 5 bases for V and 5 bases for J; bases not matched to a gene: 18. Germline CDR1 MNHEY, CDR2 SMNVEV (reference sequence). The CDR3 loop is CASSPLPSTGAVRDTQYF. The CDR3 bases are TGTGCCAGCAGTCCCTTACCCTCGACAGGGGCAGTCAGAGATACGCAGTATTTT.

The chain is built from TRBV7-6 and TRBJ1-5; the match to TRBD1 covers 11 bases. J gave up 6 bases and V 4 bases, and 5 bases lay outside the gene matches. Germline CDR1 is SGHVS and CDR2 is FNYEAQ. This CDR3 region has 15 residues. CDR3 loop: CASSSGTGGGQPQHF. CDR3 DNA: TGTGCCAGCAGCTCCGGGACAGGGGGAGGTCAGCCCCAGCATTTT.

This clonotype showed up just once. The chain joins TRBV7-9 to TRBJ2-3; possibly TRBD1 for D (5 bases). Germline values: CDR1 SEHNR, CDR2 FQNEAQ (reference sequence). The V end was cut by 10 bases, the J end by 10 bases, with 15 bases between. The CDR3 runs to 11 residues. In nucleotides, the CDR3 is TGTGCCACCGAGACAGAGGATGCGCAGTATTTT. Residues: CATETEDAQYF.

The rearrangement joins TRBV7-2 to TRBJ1-2; D not certain. V was pared by 5 bases and J by 8 bases, with 18 bases between. The CDR3 is 14 amino acids. Per the germline V gene, CDR1 is SGHTA and CDR2 is FQGNSA. This CDR3 reads CASSPQDSTGGYTF. CDR3 bases: TGTGCCAGCAGCCCTCAGGACTCTACGGGGGGCTACACCTTC. Filled out from reference TRBV7-2 and TRBJ1-2, the complete variable domain reads GAGVSQSPSNKVTEKGKDVELRCDPISGHTALYWYRQSLGQGLEFLIYFQGNSAPDKSGLPSDRFSAERTGGSVSTLTIQRTQQEDSAVYLCASSPQDSTGGYTFGSGTRLTVV.

The CDR3 DNA is TGTGCCAGCAGCCCCTCTCCAACCATCTCCGGGGAGCAGTACTTC. It specifies CASSPSPTISGEQYF. The chain is built from TRBV7-9 and TRBJ2-7, with unresolved D. Per the germline V gene, CDR1 is SEHNR and CDR2 is FQNEAQ (reference sequence). The CDR3 has 15 residues. V gave up 5 bases and J gave up 7 bases, with 21 bases separating them.

This chain joins TRBV7-9 and TRBJ1-2, with a tentative D call TRBD1 (5 bases). Germline V gene data show CDR1 as SEHNR and CDR2 as FQNEAQ (reference sequence). The CDR3 is made up of 15 amino acids. Trimming removed 5 bases at V and 6 bases at J, with 19 bases between. CDR3 in DNA: TGTGCCAGCAGCCCGGACACTGACCGGAACCATGGCTACACCTTC. This sequence encodes CASSPDTDRNHGYTF.

The chain employs TRBV12-3 or TRBV12-4 and TRBJ2-3; D is ambiguous. CDR3 length: 12 amino acids. Trimming removed 4 bases at V and 5 bases at J, with 7 bases between. As DNA, the CDR3 is TGTGCCAGCAGTTCTCGAGGAGATACGCAGTATTTT. Amino acid sequence: CASSSRGDTQYF.

V usage is TRBV12-3 or TRBV12-4 and J usage is TRBJ1-2, with TRBD1 identical over 7 bases. V trimming: 5 bases; J trimming: 4 bases; junction bases outside the gene matches: 4. The CDR3 extends over 13 amino acids. CDR3 DNA: TGTGCCAGCAGTCGACAGGGCGCCTATGGCTACACCTTC. It yields the protein CASSRQGAYGYTF.

For the CDR3, the DNA is TGTGCCAGCAGGCCCTGGGGGGACAGTTCCTACGAGCAGTACTTC. Protein product: CASRPWGDSSYEQYF. V usage is TRBV27 and J usage is TRBJ2-7; the D gene is possibly TRBD1 (7 bases). The CDR3 has 15 residues. Per the germline V gene, CDR1 is MNHEY and CDR2 is SMNVEV (reference sequence). Trimming took off 6 bases at V and 1 base at J, with 16 bases between the two ends.

This chain links TRBV6-5 with TRBJ2-3, with TRBD1 matching over 8 bases. The V gene end was trimmed by 2 bases and the J gene end by 6 bases; junction bases not matched to a gene: 7. In germline, CDR1 is MNHEY, CDR2 SVGAGI. CDR3 size: 15 residues. This CDR3 is CASSYRTGGPDTQYF. DNA for the CDR3: TGTGCCAGCAGTTACCGAACAGGGGGGCCTGATACGCAGTATTTT.

This clonotype was counted between two and nine times. The chain has TRBV20-1 and TRBJ2-2; 10 nucleotides line up with TRBD1. The CDR3 totals 13 residues. CDR1 is DFQATT and CDR2 is SNEGSKA in the germline V gene (reference sequence). Trimming cost V 5 bases and J 5 bases; bases outside gene matches: 2. The CDR3 loop reads CSADRGLTGELFF. DNA of the CDR3: TGCAGTGCTGACAGGGGGCTAACCGGGGAGCTGTTTTTT.